The 2 T cell receptor beta chains given below trace back to one sample, sequenced in a study of type 1 and type 2 diabetes patients. Genomic DNA was the PCR template. The TCR beta CDR3 region was amplified using 30 forward and 13 reverse primers. TCRdb ran MiXCR on the multiplex PCR reads and lists one entry per CDR3 protein. The table has about 270,000 distinct CDR3 sequences, around 50% seen once; the top ten hold roughly 13%. The material sequenced was peripheral blood mononuclear cells (PBMCs). Every receptor here comes from a man aged 18 to 35 with type 2 diabetes.

A few counts support this clonotype. V gene TRBV27 combines with J gene TRBJ2-7, with TRBD1 matching 7 bases. In germline, CDR1 is MNHEY, CDR2 SMNVEV (reference sequence). This CDR3 region has 17 residues. The V and J ends lost 5 bases and 2 bases, in that order; junction bases with no gene match: 15. CDR3 residues: CASSDPRSGQKTYEQYF. Here the CDR3 DNA reads TGTGCCAGCAGTGACCCCAGATCGGGACAGAAAACCTACGAGCAGTACTTC.

This clonotype appeared a few times. This chain links TRBV14 with TRBJ2-1, with a weak D call TRBD2 (6 bases). V was trimmed by 1 base and J by 4 bases, leaving 14 bases between them. Per the germline V gene, CDR1 is SGHDN and CDR2 is FVKESK. The CDR3 covers 16 residues. CDR3 loop: CASSQVGGVKYNEQFF. In DNA form, the CDR3 reads TGTGCCAGCAGCCAAGTGGGGGGAGTTAAATACAATGAGCAGTTCTTC.